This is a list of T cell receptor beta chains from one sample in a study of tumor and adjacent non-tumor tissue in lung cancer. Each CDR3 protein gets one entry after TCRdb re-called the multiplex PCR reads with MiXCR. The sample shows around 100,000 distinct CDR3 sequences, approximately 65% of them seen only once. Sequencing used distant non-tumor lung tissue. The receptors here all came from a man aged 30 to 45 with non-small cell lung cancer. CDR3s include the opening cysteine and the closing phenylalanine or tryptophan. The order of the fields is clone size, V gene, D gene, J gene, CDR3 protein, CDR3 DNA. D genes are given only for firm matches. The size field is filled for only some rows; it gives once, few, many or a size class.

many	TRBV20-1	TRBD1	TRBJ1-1	CSASQGDTEAFF	TGCAGTGCGAGTCAGGGGGACACTGAAGCTTTCTTT
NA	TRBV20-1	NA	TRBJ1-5	CSTDPDRHSNKPQHF	TGCAGTACCGACCCCGACAGACATAGCAATAAGCCCCAGCATTTT
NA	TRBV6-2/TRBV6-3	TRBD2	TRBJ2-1	CANSYSTSGGNEEFF	TGTGCCAACAGTTACTCGACTAGCGGGGGCAATGAGGAGTTCTTC
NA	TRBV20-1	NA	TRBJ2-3	CSALQDQTNTQYF	TGCAGTGCTTTACAGGACCAAACCAATACGCAGTATTTT
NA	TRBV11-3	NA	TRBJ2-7	CTSSLTDFSYEHYF	TGTACCAGCAGCTTAACAGACTTCTCCTACGAGCACTACTTC
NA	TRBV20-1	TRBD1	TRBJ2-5	CSVRQGGHETQYF	TGCAGTGTCAGACAGGGCGGGCATGAGACCCAGTACTTC
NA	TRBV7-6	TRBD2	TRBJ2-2	CASSLASGSTLGTRELFF	TGTGCCAGCAGCTTAGCCAGCGGGAGTACATTAGGCACCAGGGAGCTGTTTTTT
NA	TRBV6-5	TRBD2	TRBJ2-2	CSSSYSSGNTGELFF	TGTTCCAGCAGTTACTCTAGCGGGAACACCGGAGAGCTGTTTTTT
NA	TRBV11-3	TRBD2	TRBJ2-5	CARSSGLAGERETQYF	TGTGCCAGAAGCTCGGGACTAGCGGGAGAGAGAGAGACCCAGTACTTC
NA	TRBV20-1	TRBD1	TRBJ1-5	CSANPDRAGQPQHF	TGCAGTGCTAACCCGGACAGGGCTGGTCAGCCACAGCATTTT
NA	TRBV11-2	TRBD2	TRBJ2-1	CASKDWSLSSGPNEQFF	TGTGCCAGCAAAGACTGGAGTTTGAGTAGCGGGCCTAATGAGCAGTTCTTC
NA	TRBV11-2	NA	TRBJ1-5	CVSSNSRADQPQHF	TGTGTCAGCAGCAACAGCAGGGCCGATCAGCCCCAGCACTTT
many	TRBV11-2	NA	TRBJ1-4	CVSSPPGSGANDKLFF	TGTGTCAGCAGCCCCCCCGGCTCGGGGGCAAATGATAAACTGTTTTTT
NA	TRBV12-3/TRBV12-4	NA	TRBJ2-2	CACSLWGGPWNTGELFF	TGTGCCTGCAGCCTGTGGGGAGGCCCATGGAACACCGGGGAGCTGTTTTTT
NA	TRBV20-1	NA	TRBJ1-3	CSGQQQSGNAIYF	TGCAGTGGTCAGCAACAGTCTGGAAACGCCATATATTTT
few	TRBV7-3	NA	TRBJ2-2	CASSLRVSGFATGELFF	TGTGCCAGCAGCTTAAGAGTCTCAGGGTTCGCCACCGGGGAGCTGTTTTTT
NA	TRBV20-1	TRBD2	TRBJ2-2	CSAGLAGDTGELFF	TGCAGTGCTGGATTAGCGGGAGACACCGGGGAGTTGTTTTTT
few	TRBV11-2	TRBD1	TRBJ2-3	CASSPNSPTGVRTDTQYF	TGTGCCAGCAGCCCTAACTCTCCGACAGGGGTCCGCACAGATACGCAGTATTTT
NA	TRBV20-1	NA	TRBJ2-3	CSAISFSNTQYF	TGCAGTGCTATTTCATTTTCAAATACGCAGTATTTT
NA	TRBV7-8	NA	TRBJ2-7	CASRVSPDGSYEQYF	TGTGCCAGCAGGGTAAGCCCCGACGGCTCCTACGAGCAGTATTTC
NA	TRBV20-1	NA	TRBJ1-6	CSARFLRGEYSPLHF	TGCAGTGCTAGATTTCTCCGGGGCGAGTATTCACCCCTCCACTTT
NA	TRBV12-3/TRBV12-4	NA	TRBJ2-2	CTSSFWTWVQNTGKLFF	TGTACCAGCAGTTTTTGGACATGGGTGCAAAACACCGGGAAGCTGTTTTTT
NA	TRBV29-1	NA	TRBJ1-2	CSVIRASDYVYTF	TGCAGCGTTATCAGGGCGTCGGACTATGTCTACACCTTC
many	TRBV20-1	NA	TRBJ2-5	CSAWRGRQETQYF	TGCAGTGCTTGGCGGGGGCGACAAGAGACCCAGTACTTC
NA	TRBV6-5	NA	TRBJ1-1	CASSSLFGQYLNTEAFF	TGTGCCAGTAGCTCACTGTTTGGTCAATACTTGAACACTGAAGCTTTCTTT
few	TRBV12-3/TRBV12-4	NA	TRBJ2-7	CASSFELPSGEQYF	TGTGCCAGCAGCTTCGAGCTCCCAAGTGGCGAGCAGTACTTC
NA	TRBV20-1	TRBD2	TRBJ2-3	CSARDRVGGPVDTQYF	TGCAGTGCTAGAGATCGAGTGGGAGGGCCTGTAGATACGCAGTATTTT
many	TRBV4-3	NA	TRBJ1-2	CASSQDREGMRGYTF	TGCGCCAGCAGCCAAGATCGGGAAGGCATGAGAGGCTACACCTTC
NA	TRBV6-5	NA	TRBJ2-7	CTSSYCAPDSPYEQYF	TGTACCAGCAGTTACTGCGCCCCCGACAGTCCCTACGAGCAGTACTTC
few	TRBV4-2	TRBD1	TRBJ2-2	CASSHPKVGQGGPRELFF	TGTGCCAGCAGCCATCCTAAAGTGGGACAGGGTGGGCCCCGGGAGCTGTTTTTT
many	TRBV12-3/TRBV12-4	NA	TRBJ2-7	CASSFELPRGEQYF	TGTGCCAGCAGTTTCGAGCTCCCAAGGGGCGAGCAGTACTTC
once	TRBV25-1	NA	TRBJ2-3	CASSEYRQGPDTQYF	TGTGCCAGCAGTGAATACCGCCAGGGCCCAGATACGCAGTATTTT
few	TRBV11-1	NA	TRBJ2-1	CASSLARAGAYNEQFF	TGTGCCAGCAGCTTAGCCCGGGCAGGGGCCTACAATGAGCAGTTCTTC
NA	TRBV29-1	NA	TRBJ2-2	CSAVRPANTGELFF	TGCAGCGCAGTACGGCCCGCGAACACCGGGGAGCTGTTTTTT
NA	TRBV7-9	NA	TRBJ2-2	CASSPSLGNTYTGELFF	TGTGCCAGCAGCCCGTCACTAGGAAACACCTACACCGGGGAGCTGTTTTTT
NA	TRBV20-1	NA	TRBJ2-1	CSARDRTTGALLCGEQFF	TGTAGTGCTAGAGATCGGACTACCGGGGCCCTTCTTTGTGGTGAGCAGTTCTTC
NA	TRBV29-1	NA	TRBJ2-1	CSVELARGSLYAQFF	TGCAGCGTTGAATTAGCCAGGGGCAGCCTCTACGCGCAGTTCTTC
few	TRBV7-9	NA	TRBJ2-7	CASSYTRGQFDEQYF	TGTGCCAGCAGCTATACCCGCGGACAGTTCGACGAGCAGTACTTC
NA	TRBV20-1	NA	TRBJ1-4	CSASFAYGVTNEKLFF	TGCAGTGCTAGTTTCGCGTACGGGGTAACTAATGAAAAACTGTTTTTT
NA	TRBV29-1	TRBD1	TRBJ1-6	CSPMTGQTNSPLHF	TGCAGTCCCATGACAGGGCAGACGAATTCACCCCTCCACTTT
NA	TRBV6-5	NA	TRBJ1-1	CASSYSGIGNTEAFF	TGTGCCAGCAGTTACTCCGGGATAGGGAACACTGAAGCTTTCTTT
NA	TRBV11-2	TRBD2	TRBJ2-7	CANKAWSLSSGTNEQYF	TGTGCCAACAAAGCCTGGAGTTTGAGTAGCGGGACTAACGAGCAGTACTTC
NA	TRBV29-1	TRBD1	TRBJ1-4	CSVKDRTNEKLFF	TGCAGCGTGAAGGACAGGACAAATGAAAAACTGTTTTTT
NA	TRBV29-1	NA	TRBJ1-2	CSVEDRYGESGYTF	TGCAGCGTTGAAGATCGGTACGGAGAGAGTGGCTACACCTTC
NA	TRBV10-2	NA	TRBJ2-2	CANISSLGELFF	TGTGCCAACATAAGCTCTCTCGGGGAGCTGTTTTTT
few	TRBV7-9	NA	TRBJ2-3	CASSWVGTDTQYF	TGTGCCAGCAGCTGGGTGGGCACAGATACGCAGTATTTT
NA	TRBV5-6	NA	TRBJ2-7	CESSAGPYRSASSYEQYF	TGTGAGAGCAGCGCCGGACCATATCGTAGCGCGAGCTCCTACGAGCAGTACTTC
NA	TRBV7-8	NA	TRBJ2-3	CASSSESGTDTQYF	TGTGCCAGCAGCTCAGAATCAGGCACAGATACGCAGTATTTT
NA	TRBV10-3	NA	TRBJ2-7	CTISDPGKGASYEQYF	TGTACCATCAGTGACCCGGGGAAGGGTGCCTCCTACGAGCAGTACTTC
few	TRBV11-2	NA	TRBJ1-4	CASRRDGRNEKLFF	TGTGCCAGCAGGCGGGACGGACGTAATGAAAAACTGTTTTTT
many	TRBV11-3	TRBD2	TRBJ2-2	CASSSLAGELTGELFF	TGTGCCAGCAGCTCCCTAGCGGGAGAGTTGACCGGGGAGCTGTTTTTT
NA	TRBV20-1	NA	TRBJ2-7	CNAGWPGLSYEQYF	TGCAATGCTGGTTGGCCAGGGCTCTCCTACGAGCAGTACTTC
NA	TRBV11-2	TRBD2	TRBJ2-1	CANSPRGSGIRYNEQFF	TGTGCCAACAGTCCTCGAGGTAGCGGGATAAGGTACAATGAGCAGTTCTTC